The 4 T cell receptor beta chains in this list originate from one sample, sequenced in a study of blood T cell repertoires in COVID-19. Using immunoSEQ multiplex PCR, the repertoire was profiled, and TCRdb retains in-frame clones only, with some absent. In the table there are around 100,000 clones, just under 90% of which are singletons. The sample comprised peripheral blood. These receptors were obtained from a human donor in a cohort sampled during active COVID-19.

The J gene is TRBJ1-5, the V gene TRBV30; D is uncertain. Germline-derived CDR1 and CDR2 are GTSNPN and SVGIG (reference sequence). The CDR3 loop spans 12 amino acids. V lost 0 bases and J lost 9, with 9 bases in between. The CDR3 DNA reads TGTGCCTGGAGTGTAGCGGGAGGGCCCCAGCATTTT. Its protein is CAWSVAGGPQHF.

The chain is built from TRBV6-5 and TRBJ2-5, with TRBD1 identical over 8 bases. With V trimmed by 6 bases and J by 3 bases, 0 bases remained unmatched. The CDR3 consists of 12 residues. CDR1 MNHEY and CDR2 SVGAGI come from the germline V gene. CDR3 amino acids: CASRTGEETQYF. CDR3 nucleotides: TGTGCCAGCAGGACAGGGGAAGAGACCCAGTACTTC.

The chain is built from TRBV11-2 and TRBJ1-1, with TRBD1 identical over 7 bases. The CDR3 runs 13 residues. Germline V CDR1 and CDR2: SGHAT, FQNNGV. The ends lost 5 bases at V and 1 base at J; junction bases unmatched: 1. CDR3 nucleotides: TGTGCCAGCAGCCGGACAGGGAACACTGAAGCTTTCTTT. The encoded protein is CASSRTGNTEAFF.

This clone was observed a single time. The chain uses TRBV6-5 and TRBJ2-7; 9 nucleotides align to TRBD1. The CDR3 loop spans 12 amino acids. V lost 10 bases and J lost 6; bases outside the gene matches: 7. The germline gives CDR1 MNHEY, CDR2 SVGAGI. CDR3 residues: CATWDRVAEQYF. CDR3 sequence (DNA): TGTGCCACTTGGGACAGGGTGGCCGAGCAGTACTTC.